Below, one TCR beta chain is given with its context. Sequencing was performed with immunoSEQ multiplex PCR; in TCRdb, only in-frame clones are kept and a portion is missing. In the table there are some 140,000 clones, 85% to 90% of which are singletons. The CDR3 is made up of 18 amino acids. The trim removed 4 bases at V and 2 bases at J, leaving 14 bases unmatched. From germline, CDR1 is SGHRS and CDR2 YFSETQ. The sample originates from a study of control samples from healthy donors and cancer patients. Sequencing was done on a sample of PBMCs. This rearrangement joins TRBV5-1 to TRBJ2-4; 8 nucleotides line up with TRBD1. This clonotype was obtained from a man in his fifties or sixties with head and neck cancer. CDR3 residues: CASSPGGQALWPKNIQYF. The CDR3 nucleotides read TGCGCCAGCAGCCCCGGGGGACAGGCCCTCTGGCCCAAAAACATTCAGTACTTC.